These 29 T cell receptor beta chains originate from one sample sequenced in a study of cytomegalovirus exposure and HLA in healthy donors. Primers: 60 Vbeta forward and 13 Jbeta reverse. Measured with immunoSEQ multiplex PCR; TCRdb has only the in-frame clones, and not every one. The sample has 50,000 or so clones; about 77% are singletons. The sequenced sample consisted of PBMCs. These receptors originate from a woman aged 40 to 55 in good health and CMV-seropositive.

This clone was seen just once. V is TRBV10-3 and J is TRBJ2-1, with D maybe TRBD2 (5 bases). Germline loops: CDR1 ENHRY, CDR2 SYGVKD. CDR3 length: 15 amino acids. V lost 3 bases to trimming and J lost 3 bases, with 12 bases between them. CDR3 residues: CAISDRTGRYNEQFF. The CDR3 DNA reads as TGTGCCATCAGTGACCGGACTGGGCGCTACAATGAGCAGTTCTTC.

J is TRBJ1-4 and V is TRBV2; D remains unclear. The CDR3 is 11 residues long. In germline, CDR1 is SNHLY, CDR2 FYNNEI. Trimming left V 6 bases short and J 14 bases short, with 13 bases between. Here the CDR3 DNA reads TGTGCCAGCAGCCCCGGAGTAGCTCTGTTTTTT. Translating gives CASSPGVALFF.

The rearrangement links TRBV5-1 to TRBJ2-3; 9 bases match TRBD2. Germline-derived CDR1 and CDR2 are SGHRS and YFSETQ. The CDR3 has 15 amino acids. The V segment lost 8 bases and the J segment 3 bases; nucleotides outside the gene matches: 10. The CDR3 DNA reads TGCGCCAGTAACAGTCGGCTAGCGGGAACAGATACGCAGTATTTT. The encoded protein is CASNSRLAGTDTQYF.

This chain joins TRBV9 and TRBJ2-7; perhaps TRBD2 as D (6 bases). V was clipped by 0 bases and J by 2 bases, with 18 bases between them. The germline V gene has CDR1 SGDLS and CDR2 YYNGEE. The CDR3 totals 17 residues. Written as DNA, the CDR3 is TGTGCCAGCAGCGTAGGTGTGGGGACTTTTCCCCCCTACGAGCAGTACTTC. Protein product: CASSVGVGTFPPYEQYF.

In its sample, this clone was seen a few times. The V gene is TRBV2, the J gene TRBJ2-7; maybe TRBD1 (6 bases). CDR1 and CDR2 from the germline V gene are SNHLY and FYNNEI. There are 14 residues in the CDR3. With 7 bases removed from V and 0 bases from J, the gap between germline ends came to 13 bases. CDR3 in amino acids: CASMRTESSYEQYF. CDR3 nucleotide sequence: TGTGCCAGCATGAGGACAGAAAGCTCCTACGAGCAGTACTTC.

A few counts support this clone. This sequence joins TRBV6-5 and TRBJ2-3; D is ambiguous. Germline CDR1 and CDR2: MNHEY and SVGAGI. V lost 7 bases to trimming and J lost 2 bases, with 13 bases between them. The CDR3 consists of 14 residues. In DNA form, the CDR3 reads TGTGCCAGCAAGGAAGCGCCGATCACAGATACGCAGTATTTT. Translation gives CASKEAPITDTQYF.

This clone was observed once. J is TRBJ2-7 and V is TRBV28; TRBD1 matches at 9 bases. CDR1 and CDR2 (germline): MDHEN, SYDVKM. Trimming cost V 6 bases and J 5 bases; bases outside gene matches: 11. The CDR3 extends over 15 amino acids. CDR3 nucleotide sequence: TGTGCCAGCAGCCCGCCCGGGACAGGGACCCACGAGCAGTACTTC. Its protein product is CASSPPGTGTHEQYF.

This clone has a single count. The rearrangement joins TRBV9 to TRBJ1-1, with TRBD1 identical over 7 bases. Germline lookup yields CDR1 SGDLS and CDR2 YYNGEE. V lost 2 bases, J lost 2 bases, and 6 bases stayed unmatched. The CDR3 is made up of 15 amino acids. The CDR3 here is CASSVGDRTNTEAFF. The CDR3 coding sequence is TGTGCCAGCAGCGTGGGGGACAGAACCAACACTGAAGCTTTCTTT.

The rearrangement uses TRBV7-2 and TRBJ2-1; 7 bases map to TRBD1. V was clipped by 8 bases and J by 7 bases; unmatched bases: 8. Germline values: CDR1 SGHTA, CDR2 FQGNSA. The CDR3 consists of 13 residues. CDR3 protein: CASGEGARNEQFF. CDR3 nucleotide sequence: TGTGCCAGCGGCGAGGGGGCACGGAATGAGCAGTTCTTC. Full variable domain (remainder filled in from reference TRBV7-2 and TRBJ2-1): GAGVSQSPSNKVTEKGKDVELRCDPISGHTALYWYRQSLGQGLEFLIYFQGNSAPDKSGLPSDRFSAERTGGSVSTLTIQRTQQEDSAVYLCASGEGARNEQFFGPGTRLTVL.

The chain combines TRBV11-2 with TRBJ2-5; a possible D gene is TRBD1 (5 bases). CDR1 is SGHAT, CDR2 FQNNGV, per germline. CDR3 length: 13 residues. V lost 5 bases and J lost 4, with 11 bases in between. The CDR3 DNA is TGTGCCAGCAGCCAAGGGGCCGGAGAGACCCAGTACTTC. It encodes CASSQGAGETQYF.

V usage is TRBV4-3 and J usage is TRBJ2-7; D may be TRBD1 (5 bases). V lost 0 bases to trimming and J lost 1 base, with 10 bases between them. Looked up from germline, CDR1 is LGHNA and CDR2 is YSLEER. CDR3 length: 15 residues. The CDR3 nucleotides read TGCGCCAGCAGCCAAGATTACCAGGGTTCCTACGAGCAGTACTTC. It yields the protein CASSQDYQGSYEQYF.

The rearrangement uses TRBV10-3 and TRBJ1-5; D remains unclear. Per the germline V gene, CDR1 is ENHRY and CDR2 is SYGVKD. The ends were cut back, 4 bases at V and 9 bases at J, with 13 bases in the middle. This CDR3 has 13 residues. The CDR3 loop reads CAISGEAFLPQHF. The CDR3 DNA reads as TGTGCCATCAGTGGGGAGGCTTTCTTGCCCCAGCATTTT.

This clone has a single count. The rearrangement joins TRBV5-1 to TRBJ1-1, with D unclear. This CDR3 comprises 14 residues. With 3 bases removed from V and 6 bases from J, the gap between germline ends came to 15 bases. Germline values: CDR1 SGHRS, CDR2 YFSETQ. In DNA, the CDR3 is TGCGCCAGCAGCTCGGTAGCGGGGAGGTCTGAAGCTTTCTTT. This codes for CASSSVAGRSEAFF.

The J gene is TRBJ2-3, the V gene TRBV4-3; maybe TRBD2 (7 bases). Germline CDR1 and CDR2: LGHNA and YSLEER. This CDR3 spans 15 amino acids. The V end lost 0 bases, the J end lost 6 bases, and 13 bases lay between the germline ends. CDR3 DNA sequence: TGCGCCAGCAGCCAAGATGCGGGGGCCGGGGATACGCAGTATTTT. It is translated as CASSQDAGAGDTQYF.

J is TRBJ2-2 and V is TRBV9; D remains unclear. V was cut by 0 bases and J by 4 bases, with 7 bases left in between. The CDR3 covers 14 residues. Looked up from germline, CDR1 is SGDLS and CDR2 is YYNGEE. The CDR3 DNA sequence: TGTGCCAGCAGCGTAGGCCCGAGCACCGGGGAGCTGTTTTTT. This encodes CASSVGPSTGELFF. The whole variable domain, filled in from reference TRBV9 and TRBJ2-2, reads DSGVTQTPKHLITATGQRVTLRCSPRSGDLSVYWYQQSLDQGLQFLIQYYNGEERAKGNILERFSAQQFPDLHSELNLSSLELGDSALYFCASSVGPSTGELFFGEGSRLTVL.

The V and J genes are TRBV7-3 and TRBJ2-7, with D maybe TRBD2 (6 bases). Trimming took 5 bases from V and 2 from J, leaving 13 bases between them. The germline V gene has CDR1 SGHTA and CDR2 FQGTGA. There are 14 residues in the CDR3. The CDR3 loop is CASSKAGTTYEQYF. The CDR3 DNA reads TGTGCCAGCAGCAAGGCGGGAACCACCTACGAGCAGTACTTC.

About this clone itself: One end of the junction varies from germline; a read error may be responsible. The chain employs TRBV2 and TRBJ1-2; D call uncertain. The CDR3 is 12 amino acids. Germline CDR1 reads SNHLY; CDR2 reads FYNNEI. The CDR3 loop is CTSPDTYYGYTF. The CDR3 bases are TGTACCAGCCCCGACACTTACTATGGCTACACCTTC.

The chain uses TRBV5-4 and TRBJ2-7, with 7 bases that match TRBD2. V lost 0 bases to trimming and J lost 2 bases; unmatched junction nucleotides: 2. The CDR3 length is 14 residues. Germline V gives CDR1 SGHNT, CDR2 YYREEE (reference sequence). The CDR3, as DNA: TGTGCCAGCAGCTTGGGGGGGGGAACCTACGAGCAGTACTTC. Encoded protein: CASSLGGGTYEQYF.

V gene TRBV5-1 combines with J gene TRBJ2-5, with D perhaps TRBD2 (5 bases). Gene TRBJ2-7 matches the end of the DNA better, so the J call may be wrong. Germline values: CDR1 SGHRS, CDR2 YFSETQ. The CDR3 length is 13 residues. The CDR3 DNA sequence: TGCGCCAGTCGTCGGACTGAGACCTACGAGCAGTACTTC. This codes for CASRRTETYEQYF.

The chain couples TRBV6-5 to TRBJ1-2; D may be TRBD1 (5 bases). From germline, CDR1 is MNHEY and CDR2 SVGAGI. CDR3 length: 15 amino acids. V was clipped by 0 bases and J by 1 base, with 9 bases between them. CDR3 amino acids: CASSYSRQHNYGYTF. The CDR3 DNA reads as TGTGCCAGCAGTTACTCGCGACAGCATAACTATGGCTACACCTTC.

The V call is TRBV4-2, the J call TRBJ2-7, with 12 bases identical to TRBD2. Germline loops: CDR1 LGHNA, CDR2 YNFKEQ. The CDR3 runs 14 residues. V lost 6 bases and J lost 1; bases outside the gene matches: 1. The CDR3 nucleotides are TGTGCCAGCAGGACTAGCGGGGGATCCTACGAGCAGTACTTC. The encoded protein is CASRTSGGSYEQYF.

This clone was counted a few times. The gene calls are TRBV30 and TRBJ1-2; D gene unclear. The CDR3 is made up of 14 amino acids. Per germline, CDR1 GTSNPN and CDR2 SVGIG (reference sequence). V was trimmed by 0 bases and J by 5 bases, leaving 13 bases between them. CDR3: CAWSVDHQRYGYTF. CDR3 bases: TGTGCCTGGAGTGTTGACCATCAGAGGTATGGCTACACCTTC.

The rearrangement links TRBV2 to TRBJ1-5, with D tentatively TRBD1 (6 bases). Trimming removed 7 bases from V and 3 bases from J, with 13 bases in between. Germline CDR1 and CDR2: SNHLY and FYNNEI. This CDR3 is built from 14 residues. CDR3 coding DNA: TGTGCCAGCAATAAGGGACAAGTCAATCAGCCCCAGCATTTT. It translates to CASNKGQVNQPQHF.

The genes are TRBV5-4 and TRBJ2-1, with 11 bases fitting TRBD2. V shed 5 bases and J 5 bases; nucleotides not matched to a gene: 15. The CDR3 sequence is 18 residues long. Germline assignment: CDR1 SGHNT and CDR2 YYREEE (reference sequence). CDR3 nucleotide sequence: TGTGCCAGCAGTCGGGGGCTAGCGGGGGGTCCACAGAACAATGAGCAGTTCTTC. This translates into CASSRGLAGGPQNNEQFF.

This clone was counted only a few times. The V gene is TRBV30, the J gene TRBJ1-1; D is possibly TRBD1 (6 bases). CDR3 length: 16 residues. Trimming removed 3 bases at V and 3 bases at J, with 20 bases between. CDR1 and CDR2 (germline): GTSNPN, SVGIG (reference sequence). The CDR3 sequence: CAWSPQGRVGYTEAFF. Written as DNA, the CDR3 is TGTGCCTGGAGCCCCCAGGGGCGAGTTGGGTACACTGAAGCTTTCTTT. Based on the CDR3 plus reference TRBV30 and TRBJ1-1, the full variable domain is SQTIHQWPATLVQPVGSPLSLECTVEGTSNPNLYWYRQAAGRGLQLLFYSVGIGQISSEVPQNLSASRPQDRQFILSSKKLLLSDSGFYLCAWSPQGRVGYTEAFFGQGTRLTVV.

The chain recombines TRBV5-1 with TRBJ1-5; D is possibly TRBD1 (6 bases). The ends were cut back, 0 bases at V and 1 base at J, with 8 bases in the middle. CDR1 is SGHRS, CDR2 YFSETQ, per germline. This CDR3 is built from 15 residues. In nucleotides, the CDR3 is TGCGCCAGCAGCTTGGGGACAGCAAGCAATCAGCCCCAGCATTTT. It yields the protein CASSLGTASNQPQHF.

The rearrangement links TRBV7-3 to TRBJ2-7; TRBD1 matches 7 bases. V lost 2 bases and J lost 0; bases outside the gene matches: 4. Germline V gene sequence: CDR1 SGHTA, CDR2 FQGTGA. The CDR3 contains 15 residues. CDR3: CASSLGPGGSYEQYF. In DNA form, the CDR3 reads TGTGCCAGCAGCTTAGGTCCAGGGGGCTCCTACGAGCAGTACTTC.

The chain uses TRBV4-1 and TRBJ2-1; TRBD2 might be the D (6 bases). Germline V gives CDR1 MGHRA, CDR2 YSYEKL. V was trimmed by 0 bases and J by 4 bases, leaving 7 bases between them. This CDR3 is built from 14 residues. The CDR3 region is CASSQEGTYNEQFF. Here the CDR3 DNA reads TGCGCCAGCAGCCAAGAAGGGACTTACAATGAGCAGTTCTTC.

This clone was picked up one time. V usage is TRBV7-9 and J usage is TRBJ2-7; tentative D call: TRBD1 (5 bases). V was shortened by 6 bases and J by 1 base, with 13 bases between the two germline ends. The CDR3 sequence is 14 residues long. Germline CDR1 and CDR2: SEHNR and FQNEAQ (reference sequence). The CDR3 DNA sequence: TGTGCCAGCAGATCCACAGGAATTTCCTACGAGCAGTACTTC. Its translation: CASRSTGISYEQYF.